The next 27 T cell receptor beta chains were all read from a single sample in a study of human T cells and chemical hapten exposure. One entry per CDR3 protein, called by TCRdb with MiXCR from the RACE reads. The sample holds 130,000 or so distinct CDR3 sequences, approximately 10% seen once. Regarding time point: patch test 3, about 24 weeks after DPC sensitization. Stated treatment: therapeutic diphenylcyclopropenone sensitization with weekly scalp DPC. This sample comprised whole blood, obtained in connection with sensitization to the hapten diphenylcyclopropenone (DPC). These receptors came from a woman between 45 and 65 years old with alopecia areata. Some clones in this sample may be carry-over from other donors' samples.

Regarding this clonotype: Relative to the germline gene, one junction end is altered; a read error may explain this. This chain joins TRBV20-1 and TRBJ1-1; no reliable D call. Looked up from germline, CDR1 is DFQATT and CDR2 is SNEGSKA (reference sequence). There are 15 residues in the CDR3. The CDR3 region has the DNA TGCAGTGCCAGAGGGCGCTCTATCATGAACACTGAAGCTTTCTTT. Translated: CSARGRSIMNTEAFF.

There are a few counts of this clonotype. The chain combines TRBV18 with TRBJ1-1; D is perhaps TRBD1 (5 bases). Trimming cost V 10 bases and J 3 bases, with 15 bases left between them. The CDR3 is made up of 13 amino acids. Germline values: CDR1 KGHSH, CDR2 LQKENI. CDR3 coding DNA: TGTGCCACGAAGAGGGGTCTGGACACTGAAGCTTTCTTT. Its translation is CATKRGLDTEAFF.

This clonotype has only a few counts. The genes are TRBV6-1 and TRBJ1-6; D is perhaps TRBD1 (5 bases). Trimming removed 8 bases from V and 8 bases from J, with 13 bases in between. This CDR3 has 13 residues. Germline V gives CDR1 MNHNS, CDR2 SASEGT. CDR3: CASRDWGDSPLHF. For the CDR3, the DNA is TGTGCCAGCCGGGACTGGGGAGATTCACCCCTCCACTTT.

This clonotype showed up just a few times. This chain connects TRBV6-1 to TRBJ2-2; D is ambiguous. This CDR3 has 15 residues. Germline lookup yields CDR1 MNHNS and CDR2 SASEGT. The V end lost 7 bases, the J end lost 3 bases, and 15 bases lay between the germline ends. CDR3 amino acids: CASTRNHWDTGELFF. CDR3 DNA: TGTGCCAGCACCAGGAACCATTGGGACACCGGGGAGCTGTTTTTT.

This clonotype was counted a few times. CDR3 coding DNA: TGCGCCAGCATCGGCGGCCGACCCCTAGGGGAGACCCAGTACTTC. Protein product: CASIGGRPLGETQYF. The genes are TRBV5-1 and TRBJ2-5; D remains unclear. Germline CDR1 and CDR2: SGHRS and YFSETQ. Trimming cost V 6 bases and J 5 bases, with 20 bases left between them. The CDR3 has 15 residues.

The chain carries TRBV12-3 or TRBV12-4 and TRBJ2-1, with D unresolved. The CDR3 spans 13 residues. The V end was cut by 1 base, the J end by 8 bases, with 9 bases between. The DNA of the CDR3 is TGTGCCAGCAGTTTAGGAGAGTGGGATGAGCAGTTCTTC. Its protein is CASSLGEWDEQFF.

This clonotype was counted many times. The chain has TRBV5-1 and TRBJ2-5; a possible D gene is TRBD1 (6 bases). Trimming cost V 2 bases and J 5 bases, with 13 bases left between them. Germline CDR1 and CDR2: SGHRS and YFSETQ. The CDR3 totals 14 residues. CDR3 sequence: CASSFRRQGETQYF. CDR3 sequence (DNA): TGCGCCAGCAGCTTCCGCCGGCAGGGGGAGACCCAGTACTTC. Variable domain in full (rest from reference TRBV5-1 and TRBJ2-5): KAGVTQTPRYLIKTRGQQVTLSCSPISGHRSVSWYQQTPGQGLQFLFEYFSETQRNKGNFPGRFSGRQFSNSRSEMNVSTLELGDSALYLCASSFRRQGETQYFGPGTRLLVL.

The chain uses TRBV5-1 and TRBJ1-1, with 7 positions matching TRBD1. Germline V gives CDR1 SGHRS, CDR2 YFSETQ. CDR3 length equals 14 residues. V lost 1 base, J lost 4 bases, and 4 bases stayed unmatched. CDR3 region: CASSLTGDATEAFF. CDR3 DNA: TGCGCCAGCAGCTTGACAGGGGATGCCACTGAAGCTTTCTTT.

This rearrangement joins TRBV29-1 to TRBJ2-5; TRBD2 matches 13 bases. CDR3 size: 15 residues. The junction had 10 bases not matched to a gene; V was cut back by 7 bases and J by 5 bases. CDR1 and CDR2 from the germline V gene are SQVTM and ANQGSEA. The CDR3 loop is CSARLAGGWGETQYF. DNA of the CDR3: TGCAGCGCCAGACTAGCGGGGGGCTGGGGGGAGACCCAGTACTTC. Using reference TRBV29-1 and TRBJ2-5 for the parts outside the CDR3, the full variable domain is SAVISQKPSRDICQRGTSLTIQCQVDSQVTMMFWYRQQPGQSLTLIATANQGSEATYESGFVIDKFPISRPNLTFSTLTVSNMSPEDSSIYLCSARLAGGWGETQYFGPGTRLLVL.

The chain links TRBV7-8 to TRBJ1-3; D is uncertain. Trimming shortened V by 2 bases and J by 0 bases, and 17 bases separated the two germline ends. CDR3 length: 18 residues. The germline V gene encodes CDR1 SGHVS and CDR2 FQNEAQ. The CDR3 is CASSLIPVVRSSGNTIYF. CDR3 coding DNA: TGTGCCAGCAGCTTAATTCCCGTCGTCCGCAGCTCTGGAAACACCATATATTTT.

This clonotype was observed at least ten times. The CDR3 region has the DNA TGTGCTAGTGGTCCGGGGATAACAGATACGCAGTATTTT. It yields the protein CASGPGITDTQYF. The chain has TRBV12-5 and TRBJ2-3, with D tentatively TRBD2 (5 bases). The germline V gene has CDR1 LGHNT and CDR2 FRNRAP. The V end lost 5 bases, the J end lost 3 bases, and 9 bases lay between the germline ends. The CDR3 consists of 13 residues.

This clonotype was observed at least ten times. V and J are TRBV7-8 and TRBJ2-3; D may correspond to TRBD1 or TRBD2 (6 bases each). Germline loops: CDR1 SGHVS, CDR2 FQNEAQ. The CDR3 consists of 13 residues. V was cut by 8 bases and J by 4 bases, with 13 bases left in between. CDR3 loop: CASSPGGADTQYF. CDR3 bases: TGTGCCAGCTCTCCCGGGGGCGCAGATACGCAGTATTTT.

J is TRBJ1-1 and V is TRBV25-1; D is uncertain. The CDR3 is made up of 12 amino acids. Germline V gene sequence: CDR1 MGHDK, CDR2 SYGVNS. V lost 4 bases, J lost 5 bases, and 8 bases lay in between. The CDR3 here is CASSVGMTEAFF. In DNA, the CDR3 is TGTGCCAGCAGTGTAGGGATGACTGAAGCTTTCTTT.

The rearrangement joins TRBV29-1 to TRBJ2-3; no clear D gene. Per the germline V gene, CDR1 is SQVTM and CDR2 is ANQGSEA. This CDR3 is 13 amino acids long. Deletions cut 7 bases from V and 0 bases from J, with 11 bases between. The CDR3 region is CSALATSTDTQYF. In nucleotides, the CDR3 is TGCAGCGCCCTGGCGACTAGCACAGATACGCAGTATTTT.

The gene calls are TRBV6-2 or TRBV6-3 and TRBJ2-1; D gene unclear. This CDR3 spans 11 amino acids. V lost 6 bases and J 4 bases, leaving 4 bases between the germline ends. The V gene's germline CDR1 is MNHEY and CDR2 SVGEGT. In nucleotides, the CDR3 is TGTGCCAGCAGGAAGTACAATGAGCAGTTCTTC. Translated, it gives CASRKYNEQFF.

The chain's CDR3 is CASKAGQGADTQYF. The CDR3 DNA reads as TGTGCCAGCAAGGCGGGGCAGGGAGCAGATACGCAGTATTTT. The rearrangement joins TRBV14 to TRBJ2-3, with TRBD2 as a possible D gene (6 bases). V was pared by 7 bases and J by 4 bases, with 15 bases between. Germline V gene data show CDR1 as SGHDN and CDR2 as FVKESK. The length of the CDR3 is 14 residues.

The V gene is TRBV29-1, the J gene TRBJ2-3; possibly TRBD2 for D (7 bases). The CDR3 runs 13 residues. Trimming pared 3 bases from V and 4 bases from J, leaving 11 bases between. Germline V gives CDR1 SQVTM, CDR2 ANQGSEA. The CDR3 nucleotides are TGCAGCGTTGATCGGGGGGCCGCAGATACGCAGTATTTT. Its translation: CSVDRGAADTQYF.

This chain connects TRBV28 to TRBJ1-1; TRBD1 is a possible D gene (5 bases). V dropped 6 bases and J dropped 0 bases, with 14 bases sitting between them. Germline CDR1 and CDR2: MDHEN and SYDVKM. The CDR3 has 15 amino acids. The CDR3 sequence: CASSSSGLLNTEAFF. As DNA, the CDR3 is TGTGCCAGCAGCTCGTCAGGGCTACTGAACACTGAAGCTTTCTTT.

The V and J genes are TRBV7-6 and TRBJ2-1; tentative D call: TRBD2 (5 bases). This CDR3 region has 14 residues. Deletions cut 5 bases from V and 7 bases from J, with 15 bases between. Per germline, CDR1 SGHVS and CDR2 FNYEAQ. CDR3 sequence reads: CASSEGSMRNEQFF. CDR3 coding DNA: TGTGCCAGCAGCGAGGGATCGATGAGGAATGAGCAGTTCTTC.

This chain uses TRBV7-8 with TRBJ2-1, with a possible D match to TRBD2 (6 bases). Per the germline V gene, CDR1 is SGHVS and CDR2 is FQNEAQ. The CDR3 covers 16 residues. V dropped 1 base and J dropped 10 bases, with 20 bases sitting between them. The CDR3 DNA reads TGTGCCAGCAGCTTAGGGGGAGGACGAGAGGTCGGAGAGCAGTTCTTC. It translates to CASSLGGGREVGEQFF.

This chain joins TRBV29-1 and TRBJ2-2, with D possibly matching TRBD1 (6 bases). The germline V gene encodes CDR1 SQVTM and CDR2 ANQGSEA. This CDR3 spans 13 amino acids. Trimming removed 8 bases from V and 5 bases from J, with 15 bases in between. CDR3 nucleotides: TGCAGCATGCCGGGACATAGAACCGGGGAGCTGTTTTTT. Translated, it gives CSMPGHRTGELFF.

Many counts were recorded for this clonotype. The chain links TRBV10-3 to TRBJ2-2; D gene ambiguous. The CDR3 is made up of 13 amino acids. The germline V gene encodes CDR1 ENHRY and CDR2 SYGVKD. The ends were cut back, 8 bases at V and 3 bases at J, with 10 bases in the middle. For the CDR3, the DNA is TGTGCCATCTTGCAATCTGACACCGGGGAGCTGTTTTTT. Amino acid sequence: CAILQSDTGELFF.

V usage is TRBV27 and J usage is TRBJ2-4; tentatively, D is TRBD2 (5 bases). The CDR3 extends over 14 amino acids. V lost 4 bases and J 12 bases, leaving 19 bases between the germline ends. The V gene's germline CDR1 is MNHEY and CDR2 SMNVEV (reference sequence). The CDR3 loop is CASSSRRGGQDQYF. The CDR3 DNA follows: TGTGCCAGCAGTTCTCGTCGCGGAGGTCAGGATCAGTACTTC.

This clonotype has just a few counts. V and J are TRBV28 and TRBJ2-3; 8 bases fit TRBD2. Germline V gene lookup returns CDR1 MDHEN and CDR2 SYDVKM. Trimming took 1 base from V and 0 from J; bases not matched to a gene: 15. This CDR3 contains 20 residues. The CDR3 DNA reads TGTGCCAGCAGTTTATTAAGGTGGCGGGAGGCCCAGGCTAGCACAGATACGCAGTATTTT. Encoded protein: CASSLLRWREAQASTDTQYF.

V and J are TRBV29-1 and TRBJ1-2; TRBD1 aligns across 7 bases. Germline V gene data show CDR1 as SQVTM and CDR2 as ANQGSEA. The CDR3 covers 14 residues. The ends lost 6 bases at V and 3 bases at J; junction bases unmatched: 10. CDR3 sequence: CSVYRLGTDYGYTF. The CDR3 DNA reads as TGCAGCGTCTACCGACTCGGGACAGACTATGGCTACACCTTC.

In this sample, this clonotype turned up a few times. The chain combines TRBV7-9 with TRBJ2-5; D uncertain. V lost 5 bases and J 5 bases, leaving 15 bases between the germline ends. CDR3 size: 14 residues. From germline, CDR1 is SEHNR and CDR2 FQNEAQ (reference sequence). CDR3 sequence: CASSPVERRETQYF. Here the CDR3 DNA reads TGTGCCAGCAGCCCCGTTGAGAGACGGGAGACCCAGTACTTC.

The chain couples TRBV10-1 to TRBJ2-7; no definite D call. This CDR3 comprises 13 residues. V shed 0 bases and J shed 6 bases, with 9 bases lying between them. Germline CDR1 and CDR2: WNHNN and SYGVQD (reference sequence). Written as DNA, the CDR3 is TGCGCCAGCAGTGAGTCCACCCCGGGCGAGCAGTACTTC. Protein sequence: CASSESTPGEQYF.